These 21 T cell receptor beta chains were sequenced from one sample in a study of cytomegalovirus exposure and HLA in healthy donors. With 60 Vbeta and 13 Jbeta primers, the PCR was carried out. Assay: immunoSEQ multiplex PCR; the TCRdb copy retains only in-frame clones and omits some. Among 120,000 to 150,000 clones, about 77% were seen once, and the ten largest hold 1.5% to 2%. The specimen sequenced was PBMCs. The receptors shown here come from a female donor in good health and CMV-seronegative.

V is TRBV6-6 and J is TRBJ2-3; possibly TRBD1 or TRBD2 for D (5 bases each). With 6 bases removed from V and 0 bases from J, the gap between germline ends came to 13 bases. The V gene's germline CDR1 is MNHNY and CDR2 SVGAGI (reference sequence). The CDR3 is 15 amino acids. CDR3 coding DNA: TGTGCCAGCAGGTACGGGGCGACTAGCACAGATACGCAGTATTTT. Its protein product is CASRYGATSTDTQYF.

In its sample, this clone was seen a few times. This chain joins TRBV5-6 and TRBJ1-1; 7 bases agree with TRBD1. Germline V gene data show CDR1 as SGHDT and CDR2 as YYEEEE. Germline trimming cut 4 bases from V and 6 bases from J; bases unmatched to any gene: 9. The CDR3 sequence is 14 residues long. The CDR3 reads CASSPSDRAAEAFF. The CDR3 bases are TGTGCCAGCAGCCCTAGTGACAGGGCTGCTGAAGCTTTCTTT.

This clone was picked up a small number of times. The V and J genes are TRBV15 and TRBJ1-5, with 9 positions matching TRBD1. Germline lookup yields CDR1 LNHNV and CDR2 YYDKDF (reference sequence). V lost 2 bases to trimming and J lost 4 bases; unmatched junction nucleotides: 3. This CDR3 comprises 15 residues. The DNA for the CDR3 is TGTGCCACCAGCAGATGGGACAGGGAAAATCAGCCCCAGCATTTT. Its protein is CATSRWDRENQPQHF.

The V gene is TRBV4-1, the J gene TRBJ1-5; no definite D call. The germline V gene encodes CDR1 MGHRA and CDR2 YSYEKL. V lost 4 bases, J lost 0 bases, and 10 bases lay in between. The CDR3 contains 15 residues. The CDR3 sequence is CASSRREYSNQPQHF. CDR3 nucleotide sequence: TGCGCCAGCAGCCGCCGGGAATATAGCAATCAGCCCCAGCATTTT.

This clone was found a few times. This chain uses TRBV2 with TRBJ2-7, with D unclear. V lost 6 bases and J lost 7, with 10 bases in between. There are 11 residues in the CDR3. CDR1 SNHLY and CDR2 FYNNEI come from the germline V gene. CDR3 nucleotides: TGTGCCAGCAGGGGCGCCTCGGAGCAGTACTTC. It specifies CASRGASEQYF.

The CDR3 protein is CASSRMGQVGTEAFF. Written as DNA, the CDR3 is TGTGCCAGCAGTAGAATGGGACAGGTCGGAACTGAAGCTTTCTTT. The chain employs TRBV6-1 and TRBJ1-1, with 8 nucleotides matching TRBD1. This CDR3 has 15 residues. Germline CDR1 MNHNS, CDR2 SASEGT. With 5 bases clipped from V and 5 bases from J, the junction kept 10 bases outside the gene matches.

The V call is TRBV9, the J call TRBJ2-1, with TRBD2 matching 9 bases. The J segment lost 6 bases and the V segment lost 6 bases, leaving 10 bases of the junction unmatched. The CDR3 has 15 residues. In germline, CDR1 is SGDLS, CDR2 YYNGEE. CDR3 sequence: CASTRTSGLGNEQFF. CDR3 in DNA: TGTGCCAGCACCCGTACTAGCGGGCTAGGCAATGAGCAGTTCTTC.

J is TRBJ2-1 and V is TRBV7-2; 9 bases match TRBD2. Germline V CDR1 and CDR2: SGHTA, FQGNSA. The CDR3 contains 15 residues. Germline trimming cut 4 bases from V and 6 bases from J; bases unmatched to any gene: 7. The CDR3 nucleotides read TGTGCCAGCAGCTCTCGTCTAGCGGGAAGCAATGAGCAGTTCTTC. Its translation is CASSSRLAGSNEQFF. Together with reference TRBV7-2 and TRBJ2-1, the CDR3 gives the full variable domain: GAGVSQSPSNKVTEKGKDVELRCDPISGHTALYWYRQSLGQGLEFLIYFQGNSAPDKSGLPSDRFSAERTGGSVSTLTIQRTQQEDSAVYLCASSSRLAGSNEQFFGPGTRLTVL.

The chain carries TRBV13 and TRBJ2-2, with 12 positions matching TRBD2. Per the germline V gene, CDR1 is PRHDT and CDR2 is FYEKMQ (reference sequence). V was pared by 5 bases and J by 5 bases, with 9 bases of the junction left unmatched. This CDR3 is 17 amino acids long. The CDR3 sequence is CASSLRLAGGPTGELFF. CDR3 DNA sequence: TGTGCCAGCAGCCTCCGCCTAGCGGGAGGGCCGACCGGGGAGCTGTTTTTT.

The chain combines TRBV6-6 with TRBJ2-7; TRBD1 matches 9 bases. The CDR3 spans 16 residues. V gave up 6 bases and J gave up 5 bases; unmatched junction bases: 14. CDR1 MNHNY and CDR2 SVGAGI come from the germline V gene (reference sequence). This CDR3 is CASRSLPGTGRHEQYF. CDR3 nucleotides: TGTGCCAGCAGAAGCCTCCCCGGGACAGGGAGGCACGAGCAGTACTTC.

The V and J genes are TRBV19 and TRBJ2-7, with 9 bases lining up with TRBD1. This CDR3 region has 13 residues. Trimming took 7 bases from V and 6 from J; bases not matched to a gene: 7. In germline, CDR1 is LNHDA, CDR2 SQIVND (reference sequence). The CDR3 is CASTLGQGSEQYF. CDR3 nucleotides: TGTGCCAGTACCCTGGGACAGGGAAGCGAGCAGTACTTC.

The chain has TRBV2 and TRBJ2-7, with TRBD2 identical over 7 bases. Germline CDR1 and CDR2: SNHLY and FYNNEI. The trim removed 4 bases at V and 4 bases at J, leaving 10 bases unmatched. The CDR3 consists of 15 residues. CDR3: CASSVRPGGPYEQYF. The CDR3 bases are TGTGCCAGCAGTGTACGTCCGGGGGGTCCTTACGAGCAGTACTTC.

The V and J genes are TRBV29-1 and TRBJ2-1, with D possibly being TRBD1 (5 bases). The CDR3 runs to 14 residues. V gave up 4 bases and J gave up 6 bases, with 16 bases separating them. Germline V lookup: CDR1 SQVTM, CDR2 ANQGSEA. The CDR3 sequence: CSVARQVGANEQFF. The CDR3 DNA is TGCAGCGTTGCCCGCCAGGTAGGGGCCAATGAGCAGTTCTTC.

The chain combines TRBV28 with TRBJ2-7, with 10 bases fitting TRBD1. V dropped 10 bases and J dropped 4; count of bases not matched to a gene: 10. The CDR3 runs 14 residues. Germline CDR1 reads MDHEN; CDR2 reads SYDVKM. The CDR3 region is CATGQGGVFYEQYF. The CDR3 nucleotides are TGTGCCACCGGACAGGGGGGAGTTTTTTACGAGCAGTACTTC.

The gene calls are TRBV6-5 and TRBJ1-6; 7 bases match TRBD1. The length of the CDR3 is 16 residues. Germline V gene lookup returns CDR1 MNHEY and CDR2 SVGAGI. V lost 4 bases to trimming and J lost 11 bases; unmatched junction nucleotides: 14. The CDR3 sequence is CASSLNQDRFGTPLHF. CDR3 coding DNA: TGTGCCAGCAGTTTAAATCAGGACAGGTTCGGAACACCCCTCCACTTT.

The chain employs TRBV6-1 and TRBJ1-2; TRBD1 agrees at 8 bases. This CDR3 has 13 residues. The junction had 10 bases not matched to a gene; V was cut back by 8 bases and J by 8 bases. Germline V gives CDR1 MNHNS, CDR2 SASEGT. The CDR3 region has the DNA TGTGCCAGCCGCCTGGACAGGGTATCGGGCTACACCTTC. Its protein is CASRLDRVSGYTF.

The rearrangement links TRBV6-5 to TRBJ1-1; D is undetermined. Trimming left V 1 base short and J 8 bases short, with 8 bases between. CDR1 MNHEY and CDR2 SVGAGI come from the germline V gene. The CDR3 loop spans 12 amino acids. CDR3 sequence (DNA): TGTGCCAGCAGTTACTACGGGATGGAAGCTTTCTTT. This gives the protein CASSYYGMEAFF.

This clone has only a few counts. The V call is TRBV6-5, the J call TRBJ1-1, with TRBD1 as a possible D gene (6 bases). V dropped 0 bases and J dropped 8 bases, with 13 bases sitting between them. Germline CDR1 reads MNHEY; CDR2 reads SVGAGI. The CDR3 is 14 residues long. The DNA of the CDR3 is TGTGCCAGCAGTTACTCGGGGGCTCGCGTGGAAGCTTTCTTT. Protein product: CASSYSGARVEAFF.

The V call is TRBV19, the J call TRBJ1-2, with D perhaps TRBD1 (5 bases). Looked up from germline, CDR1 is LNHDA and CDR2 is SQIVND (reference sequence). Trimming removed 7 bases at V and 3 bases at J, with 18 bases between. This CDR3 is built from 15 residues. The CDR3 nucleotides read TGTGCCAGTAACCCCCTGGGCAGGGTGGACTATGGCTACACCTTC. This translates into CASNPLGRVDYGYTF.

V and J are TRBV28 and TRBJ2-7; TRBD2 might be the D (6 bases). The CDR3 runs to 15 residues. Trimming removed 10 bases from V and 7 bases from J, with 26 bases in between. Per germline, CDR1 MDHEN and CDR2 SYDVKM. The CDR3 bases are TGTGCCACCCGGGAGTTAGTTTCGGCTCGTACAGAGCAGTACTTC. Its translation: CATRELVSARTEQYF.

This clone showed up just once. The chain links TRBV5-1 to TRBJ1-4, with TRBD1 matching 10 bases. The CDR3 covers 16 residues. Germline lookup yields CDR1 SGHRS and CDR2 YFSETQ. Unmatched junction bases numbered 19, after V lost 7 bases and J lost 13 bases. The DNA for the CDR3 is TGCGCCAGCCGATTACATTGGGACAGGGGACTTGGGGGACTGTTTTTT. This codes for CASRLHWDRGLGGLFF.